Listed below are T cell receptor beta chains from one sample, sequenced in a study of cytomegalovirus exposure and HLA in healthy donors. Sequencing used immunoSEQ multiplex PCR; TCRdb keeps in-frame clones, though not all of them. The sample holds 150,000 to 200,000 clones, about 9% seen once. The source material was PBMCs. These receptors were obtained from a woman in her 30s in good health and CMV-seropositive. CDR3s include the opening cysteine and the closing phenylalanine or tryptophan. D genes are given only for firm matches. Expanded clones get a size class; other rows say once, few or many, or leave the size out.

.	TRBV4-1	TRBJ2-3	.	CASSRAYFGSSSTDTQYF	TGCGCCAGCAGCCGGGCTTACTTCGGCAGCTCTAGCACAGATACGCAGTATTTT
TRBD1	TRBV29-1	TRBJ2-1	few	CSVDFHGTGVNEQFF	TGCAGCGTCGATTTTCACGGGACAGGGGTAAATGAGCAGTTCTTC
.	TRBV4-2	TRBJ2-1	few	CASSQDKVLRFF	TGTGCCAGCAGCCAAGATAAGGTACTAAGGTTCTTC
.	TRBV19	TRBJ1-5	few	CASSILGDQPQHF	TGTGCCAGTAGTATATTAGGGGATCAGCCCCAGCATTTT
TRBD2	TRBV5-1	TRBJ2-6	.	CASSLTLAGVAGANVLTF	TGCGCCAGCAGCTTGACTCTAGCGGGAGTTGCTGGGGCCAACGTCCTGACTTTC
.	TRBV9	TRBJ2-1	.	CASSEGLSPYNEQFF	TGTGCCAGCAGCGAGGGACTCTCTCCCTACAATGAGCAGTTCTTC
TRBD1	TRBV27	TRBJ2-7	few	CASSLSRGREQYF	TGTGCCAGCAGTTTATCCAGGGGGCGCGAGCAGTACTTC
.	TRBV9	TRBJ1-1	.	CASSGGQTNKAFF	TGTGCCAGCAGCGGCGGACAGACGAATAAGGCTTTCTTT
.	TRBV7-8	TRBJ1-5	.	CASSLGRQSNQPQHF	TGTGCCAGCAGCTTAGGTCGACAGTCAAATCAGCCCCAGCATTTT
TRBD1	TRBV2	TRBJ2-2	.	CASRLTGEAGELFF	TGTGCCAGCAGGCTGACAGGGGAAGCCGGGGAGCTGTTTTTT
TRBD2	TRBV7-2	TRBJ2-1	.	CASSSTSGAYNEQFF	TGTGCCAGCAGCTCCACTAGCGGGGCTTACAATGAGCAGTTCTTC
.	TRBV7-2	TRBJ2-1	.	CASRPPTTKTYNEQFF	TGTGCCAGCAGACCACCCACTACCAAGACCTACAATGAGCAGTTCTTC
.	TRBV6-5	TRBJ1-1	.	CASSPTRGNTEAFF	TGTGCCAGCAGTCCGACAAGGGGGAACACTGAAGCTTTCTTT
.	TRBV25-1	TRBJ2-5	few	CASSDRETQYF	TGTGCCAGCAGTGATCGGGAGACCCAGTACTTC
TRBD1	TRBV5-1	TRBJ2-7	.	CASSSGQGYFYEQYF	TGCGCCAGCAGCTCGGGACAGGGGTATTTCTACGAGCAGTACTTC
TRBD1	TRBV27	TRBJ1-3	.	CASSLAGGSGNTIYF	TGTGCCAGCAGTTTAGCAGGGGGTTCTGGAAACACCATATATTTT
TRBD2	TRBV7-9	TRBJ2-7	few	CASSSLNGTSSYEQYF	TGTGCCAGCAGCTCCCTTAACGGGACTAGCAGTTACGAGCAGTACTTC
TRBD2	TRBV10-3	TRBJ2-7	.	CAISSRAAGGGSSYEQYF	TGTGCCATCAGCTCGAGGGCAGCGGGAGGGGGAAGCTCCTACGAGCAGTACTTC
.	TRBV18	TRBJ1-1	.	CASSAQPVRTEAFF	TGTGCCAGCTCTGCGCAACCGGTTCGGACTGAAGCTTTCTTT
.	TRBV9	TRBJ1-2	.	CASSVDSPLYGYTF	TGTGCCAGCAGCGTAGACAGCCCCCTCTATGGCTACACCTTC
TRBD2	TRBV6-5	TRBJ2-7	few	CASSPLSGRFYEQYF	TGTGCCAGCAGTCCCCTAAGCGGGAGGTTCTACGAGCAGTACTTC
.	TRBV20-1	TRBJ1-2	few	CSARIFDGYTF	TGCAGTGCTAGAATCTTCGATGGCTACACCTTC
TRBD1	TRBV7-8	TRBJ1-2	few	CASSPTGFYGYTF	TGTGCCAGCAGCCCGACAGGGTTCTATGGCTACACCTTC
TRBD2	TRBV28	TRBJ2-1	.	CASWGRGEYNEQFF	TGTGCCAGTTGGGGCCGGGGGGAATACAATGAGCAGTTCTTC
TRBD2	TRBV28	TRBJ2-7	few	CASSLYAGGFEQYF	TGTGCCAGCAGTTTATACGCGGGAGGTTTCGAGCAGTACTTC
.	TRBV4-1	TRBJ1-2	few	CASSQDLQARYGYTF	TGCGCCAGCAGCCAAGATTTACAGGCCCGCTATGGCTACACCTTC
TRBD1	TRBV30	TRBJ2-7	.	CAWSEDRGSYEQYF	TGTGCCTGGAGCGAGGACAGGGGTTCCTACGAGCAGTACTTC
.	TRBV2	TRBJ2-7	few	CASRERTYEQYF	TGTGCCAGCAGGGAGCGTACCTACGAGCAGTACTTC
TRBD2	TRBV4-1	TRBJ2-3	.	CASSHIAGGTDTQYF	TGCGCCAGCAGCCATATAGCGGGAGGCACAGATACGCAGTATTTT
TRBD1	TRBV6-5	TRBJ1-2	medium-sized	CASSYQGAVGYTF	TGTGCCAGCAGTTACCAGGGGGCGGTCGGCTACACCTTC
.	TRBV11-2	TRBJ1-4	.	CASSLGRRERNEKLFF	TGTGCCAGCAGCTTAGGGCGGAGGGAGAGGAATGAAAAACTGTTTTTT
TRBD2	TRBV30	TRBJ2-1	.	CAWSGSGTSGHNEQFF	TGTGCCTGGAGTGGTTCCGGGACTAGCGGCCACAATGAGCAGTTCTTC
.	TRBV4-1	TRBJ2-7	few	CASSQNSYSYEQYF	TGCGCCAGCAGCCAAAATTCGTACTCCTACGAGCAGTACTTC
.	TRBV6-5	TRBJ1-1	.	CASSYVREDTEAFF	TGTGCCAGCAGTTACGTTCGGGAGGACACTGAAGCTTTCTTT
.	TRBV4-2	TRBJ2-1	few	CASSQEWLATYNEQFF	TGTGCCAGCAGCCAAGAGTGGCTAGCGACTTACAATGAGCAGTTCTTC
.	TRBV5-1	TRBJ1-1	.	CASSLVATGLNTEAFF	TGCGCCAGCAGCTTGGTTGCCACAGGTTTGAACACTGAAGCTTTCTTT
TRBD2	TRBV27	TRBJ2-1	few	CASSLRLAGSYNEQFF	TGTGCCAGCAGTTTACGACTAGCGGGGAGCTACAATGAGCAGTTCTTC
TRBD1	TRBV4-1	TRBJ2-7	.	CASSQVRDRPYEQYF	TGCGCCAGCAGCCAAGTACGGGACAGACCCTACGAGCAGTACTTC